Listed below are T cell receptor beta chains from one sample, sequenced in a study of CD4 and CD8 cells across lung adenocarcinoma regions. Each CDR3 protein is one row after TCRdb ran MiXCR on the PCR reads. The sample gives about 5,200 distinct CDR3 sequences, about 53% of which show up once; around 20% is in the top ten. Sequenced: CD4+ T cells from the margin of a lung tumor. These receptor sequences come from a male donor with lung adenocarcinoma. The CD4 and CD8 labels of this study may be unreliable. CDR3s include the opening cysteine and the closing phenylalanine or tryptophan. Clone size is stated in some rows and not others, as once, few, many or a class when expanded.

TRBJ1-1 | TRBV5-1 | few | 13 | CASSRGQDTEAFF
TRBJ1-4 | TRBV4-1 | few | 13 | CASSQGSAGLVFF
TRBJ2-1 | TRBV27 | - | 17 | CASSLWGSGRLSNEQFF
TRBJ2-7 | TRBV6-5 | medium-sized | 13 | CASSGIMAYEQYF
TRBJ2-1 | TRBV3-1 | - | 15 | CASSQVMGSYNEQFF
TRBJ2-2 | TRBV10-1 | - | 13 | CASKPANTGALYF
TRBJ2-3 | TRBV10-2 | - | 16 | CASSETRDGSPDTQYF
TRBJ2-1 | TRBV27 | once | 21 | CASSLSPPADREPPSYNEQFF
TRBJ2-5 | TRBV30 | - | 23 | CAWPQLLSLLQIPRSLEHAKVHW
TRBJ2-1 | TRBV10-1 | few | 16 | CASSESSANGGNEQFF
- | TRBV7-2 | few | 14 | CASSLDPSGYEQYF
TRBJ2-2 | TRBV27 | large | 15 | CASIAGGPGTGELFF
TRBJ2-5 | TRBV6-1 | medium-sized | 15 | CASSEANPGPETQYF
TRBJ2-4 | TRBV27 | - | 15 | CASRTGLRSKDMQYF
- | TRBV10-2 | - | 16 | CASGGGGGRASDTQYF
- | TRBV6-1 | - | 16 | CASSSGTTRGGDAQYF
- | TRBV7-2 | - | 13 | CASSLLQGETQYF
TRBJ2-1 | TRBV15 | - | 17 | CATSPGGSSGARDEQFF
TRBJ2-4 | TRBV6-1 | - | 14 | CATTPGQGMNIQYF
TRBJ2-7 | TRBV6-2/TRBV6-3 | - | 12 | CASSYFSGEQYF
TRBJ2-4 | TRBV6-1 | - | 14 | CASRGAGGTNIQYF
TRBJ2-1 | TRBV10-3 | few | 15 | CAISPGLAGDNEQFF
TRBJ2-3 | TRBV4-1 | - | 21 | CASSPSGNVGAGGGVAETQYF
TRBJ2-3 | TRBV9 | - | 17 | CASSVSGRALVTDTQYF
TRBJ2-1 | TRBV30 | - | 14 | CAWSVLAGGDEQFF
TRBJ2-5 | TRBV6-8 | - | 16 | CASSGLGGRGTETQYF
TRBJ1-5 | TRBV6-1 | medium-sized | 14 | CATNFRFSNQPQHF
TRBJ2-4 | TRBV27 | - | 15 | CASSLYYGRADMQYF
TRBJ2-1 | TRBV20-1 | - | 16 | CSARHLSGAPYNEQFF
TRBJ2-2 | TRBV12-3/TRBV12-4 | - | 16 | CASSDGTGGAGGELFF
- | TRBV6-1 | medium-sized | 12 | CASKNGIFSQYF
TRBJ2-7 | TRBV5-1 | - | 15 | CASSLTGQGSYEQYF
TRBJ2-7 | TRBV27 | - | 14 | CASLEKAGAYEQYF
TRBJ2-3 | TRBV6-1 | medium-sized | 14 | CASSGTSGTDTQYF
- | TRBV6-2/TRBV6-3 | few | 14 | CASTNGRGSDEQYF
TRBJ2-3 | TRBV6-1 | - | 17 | CASRWASGRPATDTQYF
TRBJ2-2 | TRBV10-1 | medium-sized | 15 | CASSDLRGDTGELFF